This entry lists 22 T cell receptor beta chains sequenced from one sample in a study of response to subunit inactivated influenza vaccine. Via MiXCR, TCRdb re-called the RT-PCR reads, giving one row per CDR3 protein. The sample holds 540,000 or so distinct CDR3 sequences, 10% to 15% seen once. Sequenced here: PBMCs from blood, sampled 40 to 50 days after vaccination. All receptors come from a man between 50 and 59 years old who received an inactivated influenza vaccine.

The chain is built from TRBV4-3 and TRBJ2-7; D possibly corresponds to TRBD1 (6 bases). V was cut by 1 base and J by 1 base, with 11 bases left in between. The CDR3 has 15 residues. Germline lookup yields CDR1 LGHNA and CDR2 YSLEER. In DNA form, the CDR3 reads TGCGCCAGCAGCCAAGGACGAGGGGGTTCCTACGAGCAGTACTTC. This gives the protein CASSQGRGGSYEQYF.

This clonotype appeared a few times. In DNA, the CDR3 is TGTGCCAGCAGTTACTCGGCACAATCTTCTGGTGAGGTACTGTTTTTT. It encodes CASSYSAQSSGEVLFF. This sequence joins TRBV6-5 and TRBJ1-4; no definite D call. CDR3 length equals 16 residues. Looked up from germline, CDR1 is MNHEY and CDR2 is SVGAGI. V was pared by 0 bases and J by 13 bases, with 21 bases between.

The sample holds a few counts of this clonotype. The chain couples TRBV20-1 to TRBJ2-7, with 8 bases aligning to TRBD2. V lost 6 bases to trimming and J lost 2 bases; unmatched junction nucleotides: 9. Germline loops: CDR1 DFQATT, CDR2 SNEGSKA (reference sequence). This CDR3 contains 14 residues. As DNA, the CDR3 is TGCAGTGCGACTAAGACTAGCGATCCCTACGAGCAGTACTTC. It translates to CSATKTSDPYEQYF.

CDR3 in amino acids: CASQDRTNEKLFF. The DNA of the CDR3 is TGTGCCAGCCAGGACCGAACTAATGAAAAACTGTTTTTT. The V call is TRBV28, the J call TRBJ1-4, with D hard to call. Trimming removed 8 bases from V and 1 base from J, with 8 bases in between. The CDR3 loop spans 13 amino acids. CDR1 and CDR2 (germline): MDHEN, SYDVKM.

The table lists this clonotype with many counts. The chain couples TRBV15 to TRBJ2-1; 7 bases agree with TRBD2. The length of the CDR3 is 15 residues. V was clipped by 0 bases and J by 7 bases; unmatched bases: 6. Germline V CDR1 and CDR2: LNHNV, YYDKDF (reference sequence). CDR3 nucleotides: TGTGCCACCAGCAGAGATCCCACGGGGGGTAATGAGCAGTTCTTC. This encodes CATSRDPTGGNEQFF.

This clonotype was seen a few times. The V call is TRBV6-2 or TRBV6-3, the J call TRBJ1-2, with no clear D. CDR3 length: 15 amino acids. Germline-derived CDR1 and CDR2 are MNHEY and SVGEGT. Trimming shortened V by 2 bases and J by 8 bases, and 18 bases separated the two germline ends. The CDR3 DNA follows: TGTGCCAGCAGTTACGAGCCTGGGAACGCGAGGGGCTACACCTTC. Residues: CASSYEPGNARGYTF.

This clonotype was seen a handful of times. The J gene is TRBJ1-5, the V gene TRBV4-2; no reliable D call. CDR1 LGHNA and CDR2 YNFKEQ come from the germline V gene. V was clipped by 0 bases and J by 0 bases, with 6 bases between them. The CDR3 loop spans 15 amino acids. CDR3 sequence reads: CASSQDPNSNQPQHF. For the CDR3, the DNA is TGTGCCAGCAGCCAAGATCCGAATAGCAATCAGCCCCAGCATTTT.

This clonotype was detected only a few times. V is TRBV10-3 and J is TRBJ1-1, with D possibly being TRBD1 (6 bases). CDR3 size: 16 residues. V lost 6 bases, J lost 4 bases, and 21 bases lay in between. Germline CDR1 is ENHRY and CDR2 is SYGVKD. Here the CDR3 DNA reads TGTGCCATCAGACCCGGGGGGGGGGCAGGGGCCACTGAAGCTTTCTTT. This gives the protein CAIRPGGGAGATEAFF.

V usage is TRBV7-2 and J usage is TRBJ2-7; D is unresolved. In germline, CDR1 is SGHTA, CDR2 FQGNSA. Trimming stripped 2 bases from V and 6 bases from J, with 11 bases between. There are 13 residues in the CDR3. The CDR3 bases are TGTGCCAGCAGCTTAATCCCCCGGCTCGAGCAGTACTTC. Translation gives CASSLIPRLEQYF.

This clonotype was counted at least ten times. CDR3: CASSRRVLRADNEQFF. The CDR3, as DNA: TGTGCCAGCAGCCGAAGGGTGCTCCGGGCCGACAATGAGCAGTTCTTC. The chain links TRBV9 to TRBJ2-1; D remains ambiguous. CDR3 length: 16 residues. From germline, CDR1 is SGDLS and CDR2 YYNGEE. Trimming stripped 4 bases from V and 5 bases from J, with 19 bases between.

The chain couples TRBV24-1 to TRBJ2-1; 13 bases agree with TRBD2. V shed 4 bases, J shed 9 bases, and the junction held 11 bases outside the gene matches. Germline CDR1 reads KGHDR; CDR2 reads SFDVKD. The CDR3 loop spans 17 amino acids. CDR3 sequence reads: CATSDFGLAGATTEQFF. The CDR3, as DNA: TGTGCCACCAGTGACTTTGGACTAGCGGGAGCCACCACTGAGCAGTTCTTC.

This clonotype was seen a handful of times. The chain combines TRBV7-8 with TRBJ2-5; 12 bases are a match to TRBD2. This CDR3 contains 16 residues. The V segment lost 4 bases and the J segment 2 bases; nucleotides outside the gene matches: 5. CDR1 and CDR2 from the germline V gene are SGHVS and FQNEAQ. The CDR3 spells CASSWRTSGAQETQYF. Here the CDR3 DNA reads TGTGCCAGCAGCTGGCGGACTAGCGGGGCACAAGAGACCCAGTACTTC.

The CDR3: CASSLTGQGFSGNTIYF. CDR3 nucleotides: TGCGCCAGCAGCCTAACCGGACAGGGTTTCTCTGGAAACACCATATATTTT. This chain links TRBV5-1 with TRBJ1-3, with 8 bases fitting TRBD1. Germline V gene sequence: CDR1 SGHRS, CDR2 YFSETQ. The CDR3 is made up of 17 amino acids. V gave up 4 bases and J gave up 0 bases; unmatched junction bases: 9.

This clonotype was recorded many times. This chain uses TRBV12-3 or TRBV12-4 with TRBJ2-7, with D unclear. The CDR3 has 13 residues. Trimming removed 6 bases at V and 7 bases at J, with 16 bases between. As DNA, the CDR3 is TGTGCCAGCAGGCCCTCCTCCTTGACAGAGCAGTACTTC. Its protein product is CASRPSSLTEQYF.

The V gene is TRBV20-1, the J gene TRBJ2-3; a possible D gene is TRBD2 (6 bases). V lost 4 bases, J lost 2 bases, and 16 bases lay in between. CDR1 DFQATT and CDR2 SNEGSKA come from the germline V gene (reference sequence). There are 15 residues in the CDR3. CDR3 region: CSAIWTIGNTDTQYF. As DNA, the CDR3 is TGCAGTGCTATCTGGACTATAGGTAACACAGATACGCAGTATTTT.

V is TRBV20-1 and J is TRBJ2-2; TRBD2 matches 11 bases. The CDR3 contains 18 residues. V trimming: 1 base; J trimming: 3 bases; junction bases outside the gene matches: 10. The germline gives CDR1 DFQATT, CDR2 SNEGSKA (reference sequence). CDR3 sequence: CSARGIGTSGGYTGELFF. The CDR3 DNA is TGCAGTGCTAGAGGTATCGGCACTAGCGGGGGATACACCGGGGAGCTGTTTTTT.

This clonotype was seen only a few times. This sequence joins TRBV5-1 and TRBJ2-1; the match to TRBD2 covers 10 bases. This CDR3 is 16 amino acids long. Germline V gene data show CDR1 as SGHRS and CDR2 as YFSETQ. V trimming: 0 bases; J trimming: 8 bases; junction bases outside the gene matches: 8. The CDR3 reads CASSLAGTSGNDEQFF. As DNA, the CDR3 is TGCGCCAGCAGCTTGGCCGGCACTAGCGGGAACGATGAGCAGTTCTTC.

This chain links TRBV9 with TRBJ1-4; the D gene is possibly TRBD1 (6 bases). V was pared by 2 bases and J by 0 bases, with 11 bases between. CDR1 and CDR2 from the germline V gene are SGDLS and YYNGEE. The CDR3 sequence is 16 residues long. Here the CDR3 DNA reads TGTGCCAGCAGCGTTGGACAGAATCCAACTAATGAAAAACTGTTTTTT. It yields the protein CASSVGQNPTNEKLFF.

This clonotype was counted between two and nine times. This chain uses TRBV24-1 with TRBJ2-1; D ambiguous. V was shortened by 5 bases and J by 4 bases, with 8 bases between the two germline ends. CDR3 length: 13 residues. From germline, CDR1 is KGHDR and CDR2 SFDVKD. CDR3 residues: CATSGSRYNEQFF. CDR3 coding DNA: TGTGCCACCAGTGGTTCTAGGTACAATGAGCAGTTCTTC.

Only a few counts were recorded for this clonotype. The CDR3 nucleotides are TGCGCCAGCAGCTTGACGGGACTTACCACAGATACGCAGTATTTT. This translates into CASSLTGLTTDTQYF. J is TRBJ2-3 and V is TRBV5-1; D is possibly TRBD2 (6 bases). Trimming shortened V by 1 base and J by 2 bases, and 11 bases separated the two germline ends. The length of the CDR3 is 15 residues. Germline values: CDR1 SGHRS, CDR2 YFSETQ.

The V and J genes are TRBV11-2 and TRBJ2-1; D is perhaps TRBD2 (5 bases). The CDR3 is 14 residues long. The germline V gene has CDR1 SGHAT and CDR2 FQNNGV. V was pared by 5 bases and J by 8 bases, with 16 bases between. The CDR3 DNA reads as TGTGCCAGCAGCCGGGGTCCGGCTGCGCATGAGCAGTTCTTC. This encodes CASSRGPAAHEQFF.

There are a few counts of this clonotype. In DNA, the CDR3 is TGTGCCAGTAGTATAGATGGGCGGACGGTCCCCTACGAGCAGTACTTC. It yields the protein CASSIDGRTVPYEQYF. The chain joins TRBV19 to TRBJ2-7; D ambiguous. Germline V lookup: CDR1 LNHDA, CDR2 SQIVND (reference sequence). The CDR3 is 16 amino acids. V gave up 0 bases and J gave up 2 bases, with 14 bases separating them.